This TCR beta chain was sequenced in a study of regulatory T cells in long-lasting Graves disease. Time point defined: newly diagnosed GD, antithyroid drugs for less than 3 months. PBMC RNA served as the TCR library source. Clinicians diagnosed Graves' disease using American Thyroid Association guidelines. iRepertoire HTBI primers and Arm-PCR of CDR3 regions built TCR beta libraries. TCRdb independently ran MiXCR on the multiplex PCR reads; one entry per CDR3 protein. The data show 500,000 or so distinct CDR3 sequences, approximately 16% seen once. General study points: It was in persistent disease that TRBV28, TRBJ1-2 and TRBJ2-5 were favored.

The CDR3 spans 14 residues. Germline CDR1 reads LNHDA; CDR2 reads SQIVND (reference sequence). Trimming at V came to 4 bases and at J to 3 bases, leaving 1 base not matched to a gene. This clonotype was detected a few times. The antigen is not known. The same data also contributed to another study, on T cells in Graves' hyperthyroidism and ophthalmopathy.

V is TRBV19 and J is TRBJ2-7; the match to TRBD2 covers 12 bases. Material: peripheral blood mononuclear cells (PBMCs), obtained at new diagnosis, from a patient treated with antithyroid drugs. The sequence derives from a woman between 40 and 65 years old with Graves disease. The CDR3 is CASSRLAGDYEQYF. The CDR3 DNA follows: TGTGCCAGTAGTAGACTAGCGGGGGACTACGAGCAGTACTTC.